The entry below gives a single T cell receptor (beta chain) sequence along with its context. The antigen is undetermined. Trimming left V 0 bases short and J 5 bases short, with 15 bases between. Germline values: CDR1 SGHRS, CDR2 YFSETQ. CDR3 length: 15 amino acids. The treatment was: around 19 received Ad26.COV2.S at low or high dose, single or two shots; about 5 received placebo; per-sample allocation not given. Material that was analyzed had been drawn on day 63 after the first vaccine or placebo injection. This record comes from a study of Ad26.COV2.S vaccination and SARS-CoV-2 variants. The wider study: Into the muscle, Ad26.COV2.S was dosed once or twice, 56 days apart. Study-wide findings and caveats: Non-spike TCR breadth showed similarity between vaccine and placebo recipients. In vaccinated individuals, spike-specific CD8+ and CD4+ T cell responses reportedly displayed substantial breadth.

The table came from immunoSEQ multiplex PCR; TCRdb's copy has only in-frame clones and leaves some out. The top ten clones hold roughly 7.4% of a sample with about 400,000 clones, roughly 80% of them seen once. The chain combines TRBV5-1 with TRBJ2-7; possibly TRBD1 or TRBD2 for D (6 bases each). The source is a person aged 18 to 65 who received the Ad26.COV2.S COVID-19 vaccine or a placebo. Sequenced material: peripheral blood, taken in a trial of Ad26.COV2.S vaccine versus placebo. In DNA form, the CDR3 reads TGCGCCAGCAGCTTGGCCTGGGGGGCAATAGACGAGCAGTACTTC. This sequence encodes CASSLAWGAIDEQYF.